This T cell receptor beta chain was recovered during a study of cytomegalovirus exposure and HLA in healthy donors. In the study overall: Most genotyped donors, approximately 81% of more than 300, had Caucasian-associated genetic ancestry.

To note about this clone: Its specificity is unknown.

This CDR3 has 15 residues. Germline CDR1 reads LNHNV; CDR2 reads YYDKDF (reference sequence). V trimming: 5 bases; J trimming: 7 bases; junction bases outside the gene matches: 7. It was with 60 Vbeta and 13 Jbeta primers that the PCR ran. TCRdb keeps only in-frame clones here, not all; method: immunoSEQ multiplex PCR. The data show roughly 130,000 clones, with around 80% seen just once and roughly 1.9% held by the top ten. Study-level points and caveats: The analysis excluded some indistinguishable V segments, including TRBV6-2 and TRBV6-3.

The sequence was collected from a woman aged 45-59 years in good health and CMV-seronegative. V gene TRBV15 combines with J gene TRBJ1-4; 10 bases match TRBD1. Source material: PBMCs. The CDR3 loop reads CATSGRQGAFEKLFF. The DNA for the CDR3 is TGTGCCACCAGCGGTAGACAGGGGGCGTTTGAAAAACTGTTTTTT. The full variable domain, rest sourced from reference TRBV15 and TRBJ1-4, is DAMVIQNPRYQVTQFGKPVTLSCSQTLNHNVMYWYQQKSSQAPKLLFHYYDKDFNNEADTPDNFQSRRPNTSFCFLDIRSPGLGDTAMYLCATSGRQGAFEKLFFGSGTQLSVL.